This TCR beta chain originates from a study of T-cell reconstitution after alpha-beta-depleted transplantation in children. Germline CDR1 is SGHAT and CDR2 is FQNNGV. The length of the CDR3 is 16 residues. Preparation of the TCRbeta library used unique molecular identifiers. TCRdb redid the calling of the PCR reads with MiXCR, one entry per CDR3 protein. The sample has under 300,000 distinct CDR3 sequences; 11% are singletons. Source: peripheral blood, taken 180 days after TCRalphabeta/CD19-depleted stem cell transplant. The sequence derives from a male patient aged 2 to 10 who had a stem cell transplant for chronic granulomatous disease, so the T cells may come from the graft donor. This chain connects TRBV11-2 to TRBJ2-3, with D perhaps matching TRBD1 (5 bases). TRBJ1-5 matches the DNA end more closely, so the J call is doubtful. For the CDR3, the DNA is TGTGCCAGCAGCTTAGATGGGTGGGGGAGCCCAGATACGCAGCATTTT. It is translated as CASSLDGWGSPDTQHF.